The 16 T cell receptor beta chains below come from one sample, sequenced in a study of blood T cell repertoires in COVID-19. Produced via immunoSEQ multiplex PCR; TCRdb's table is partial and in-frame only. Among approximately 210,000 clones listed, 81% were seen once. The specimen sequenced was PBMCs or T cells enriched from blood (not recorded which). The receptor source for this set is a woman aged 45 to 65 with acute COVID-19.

As DNA, the CDR3 is TGCAGCGTTCCTACGTTAGGGGCCTCCACTGAAGCTTTCTTT. As protein: CSVPTLGASTEAFF. The rearrangement uses TRBV29-1 and TRBJ1-1; TRBD1 is a possible D gene (5 bases). Germline CDR1 and CDR2: SQVTM and ANQGSEA. V lost 5 bases, J lost 4 bases, and 17 bases lay in between. The CDR3 covers 14 residues.

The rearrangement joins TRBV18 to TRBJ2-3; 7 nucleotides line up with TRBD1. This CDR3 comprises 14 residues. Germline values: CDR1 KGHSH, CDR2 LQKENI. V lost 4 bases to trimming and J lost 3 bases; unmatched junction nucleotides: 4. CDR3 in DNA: TGTGCCAGCTCACGAAACAGGGGAACAGATACGCAGTATTTT. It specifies CASSRNRGTDTQYF.

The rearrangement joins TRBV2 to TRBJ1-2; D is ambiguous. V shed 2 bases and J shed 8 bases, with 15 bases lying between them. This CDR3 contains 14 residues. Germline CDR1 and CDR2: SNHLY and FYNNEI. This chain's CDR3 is CASSESTPVWGYTF. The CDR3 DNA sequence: TGTGCCAGCAGTGAAAGCACCCCCGTATGGGGCTACACCTTC.

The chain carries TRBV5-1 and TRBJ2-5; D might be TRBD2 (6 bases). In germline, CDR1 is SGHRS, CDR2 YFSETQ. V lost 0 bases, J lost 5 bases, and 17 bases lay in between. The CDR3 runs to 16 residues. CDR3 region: CASSLVATSRGETQYF. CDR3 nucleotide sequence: TGCGCCAGCAGCTTGGTGGCCACCTCGCGGGGCGAGACCCAGTACTTC.

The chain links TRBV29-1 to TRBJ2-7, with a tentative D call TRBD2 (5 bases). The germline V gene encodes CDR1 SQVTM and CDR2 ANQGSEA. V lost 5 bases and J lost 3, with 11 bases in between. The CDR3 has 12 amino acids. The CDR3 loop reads CSVKKAGYEQYF. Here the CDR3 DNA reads TGCAGCGTTAAGAAGGCGGGCTACGAGCAGTACTTC.

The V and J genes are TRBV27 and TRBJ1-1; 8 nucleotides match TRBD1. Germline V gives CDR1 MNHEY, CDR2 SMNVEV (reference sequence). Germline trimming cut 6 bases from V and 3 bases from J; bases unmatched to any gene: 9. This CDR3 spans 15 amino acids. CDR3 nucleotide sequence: TGTGCCAGCAGCCCCGGGACAGGCTATGACACTGAAGCTTTCTTT. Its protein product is CASSPGTGYDTEAFF.

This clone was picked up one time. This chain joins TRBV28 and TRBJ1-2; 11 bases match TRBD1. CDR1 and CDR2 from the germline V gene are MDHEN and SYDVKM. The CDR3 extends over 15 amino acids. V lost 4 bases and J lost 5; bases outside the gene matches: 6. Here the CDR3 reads CASSSSGQGGYGYTF. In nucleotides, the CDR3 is TGTGCCAGCAGTTCCTCGGGACAGGGGGGATATGGCTACACCTTC.

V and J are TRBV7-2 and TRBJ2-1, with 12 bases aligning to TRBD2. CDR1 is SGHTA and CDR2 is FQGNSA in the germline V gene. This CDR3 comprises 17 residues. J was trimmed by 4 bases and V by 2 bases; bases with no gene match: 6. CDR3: CASSLPTLAGGYNEQFF. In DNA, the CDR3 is TGTGCCAGCAGCTTACCCACTCTAGCGGGAGGGTACAATGAGCAGTTCTTC.

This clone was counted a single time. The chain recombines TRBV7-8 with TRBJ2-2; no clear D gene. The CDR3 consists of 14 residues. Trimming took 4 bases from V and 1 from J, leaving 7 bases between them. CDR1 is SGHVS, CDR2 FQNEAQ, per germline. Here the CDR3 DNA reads TGTGCCAGCAGCTCACTCGGGAACACCGGGGAGCTGTTTTTT. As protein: CASSSLGNTGELFF.

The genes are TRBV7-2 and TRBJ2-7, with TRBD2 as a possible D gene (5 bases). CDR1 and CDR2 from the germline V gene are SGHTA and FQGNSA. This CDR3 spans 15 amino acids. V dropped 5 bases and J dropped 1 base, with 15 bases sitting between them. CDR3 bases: TGTGCCAGCAGCCCCGAGCGCCGAGGGTCCTACGAGCAGTACTTC. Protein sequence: CASSPERRGSYEQYF.

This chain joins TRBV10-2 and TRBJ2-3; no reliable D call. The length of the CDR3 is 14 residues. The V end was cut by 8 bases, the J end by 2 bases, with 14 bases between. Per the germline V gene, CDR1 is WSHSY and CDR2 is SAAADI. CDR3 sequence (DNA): TGCGCCAGCGTAACTCGCTTAAACACAGATACGCAGTATTTT. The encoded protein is CASVTRLNTDTQYF.

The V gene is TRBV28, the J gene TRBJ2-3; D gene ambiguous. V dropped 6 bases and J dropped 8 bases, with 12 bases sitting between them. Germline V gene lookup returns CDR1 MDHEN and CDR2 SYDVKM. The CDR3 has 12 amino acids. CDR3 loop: CASSPSIATQYF. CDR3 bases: TGTGCCAGCAGCCCTAGTATAGCTACGCAGTATTTT.

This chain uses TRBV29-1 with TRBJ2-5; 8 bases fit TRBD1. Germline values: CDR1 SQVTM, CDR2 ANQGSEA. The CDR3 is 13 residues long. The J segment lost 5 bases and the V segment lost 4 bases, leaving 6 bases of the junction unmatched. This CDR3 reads CSVVQGARETQYF. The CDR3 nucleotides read TGCAGCGTTGTGCAGGGGGCCCGTGAGACCCAGTACTTC.

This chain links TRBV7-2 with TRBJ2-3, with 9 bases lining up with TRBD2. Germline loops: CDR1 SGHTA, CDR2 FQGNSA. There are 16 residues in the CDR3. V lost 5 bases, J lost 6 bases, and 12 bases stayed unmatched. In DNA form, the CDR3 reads TGTGCCAGCAGCCCACGTAGCGGGAGATCTGGTGATACGCAGTATTTT. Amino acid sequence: CASSPRSGRSGDTQYF. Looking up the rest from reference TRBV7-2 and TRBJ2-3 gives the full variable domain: GAGVSQSPSNKVTEKGKDVELRCDPISGHTALYWYRQSLGQGLEFLIYFQGNSAPDKSGLPSDRFSAERTGGSVSTLTIQRTQQEDSAVYLCASSPRSGRSGDTQYFGPGTRLTVL.

CDR3 bases: TGTGCCAGCAGTTTGTTGGGGGAGGGCCGCAATGAGCAGTTCTTC. This encodes CASSLLGEGRNEQFF. The chain links TRBV27 to TRBJ2-1, with 7 bases aligning to TRBD2. Germline CDR1 is MNHEY and CDR2 is SMNVEV (reference sequence). CDR3 length: 15 amino acids. Trimming at V came to 3 bases and at J to 6 bases, leaving 8 bases not matched to a gene.

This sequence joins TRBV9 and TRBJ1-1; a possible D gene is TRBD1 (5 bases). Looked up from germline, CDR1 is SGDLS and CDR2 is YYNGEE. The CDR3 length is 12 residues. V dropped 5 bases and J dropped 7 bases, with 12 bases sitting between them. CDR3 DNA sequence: TGTGCCAGCAGTCGAACCGACAGTGAAGCTTTCTTT. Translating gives CASSRTDSEAFF.